This T cell receptor beta chain came from a study of blood T cell repertoires in COVID-19. Looking at the study overall: Acute and convalescent COVID-19 samples came from the United States, Italy and Spain. T cells, B-cell-depleted T cells, or PBMCs provided the cDNA or gDNA that served as material.

Methods used by the authors: For nucleated cells, counts were estimated from reference gene primer amplification. Method: immunoSEQ multiplex PCR; TCRdb's copy keeps in-frame clones and lacks some. For V, J and clone size, that table is used; D and trimming come from the DNA. Of fewer than 250,000 clones listed, 85% are singletons. Sequencing was performed on peripheral blood. The source of this sequence is a man aged 35-49 years with acute or convalescent COVID-19.

CDR3 sequence: CASSLFSGALYGYTF. CDR3 sequence (DNA): TGTGCCAGCAGCTTATTCTCAGGGGCTCTCTATGGCTACACCTTC. The chain uses TRBV5-4 and TRBJ1-2; D perhaps matches TRBD1 (6 bases). The length of the CDR3 is 15 residues. The germline V and J ends were trimmed by 2 bases and 4 bases, with 15 bases remaining between them. In germline, CDR1 is SGHNT, CDR2 YYREEE (reference sequence). The variable domain in full, with the rest retrieved from reference TRBV5-4 and TRBJ1-2, is ETGVTQSPTHLIKTRGQQVTLRCSSQSGHNTVSWYQQALGQGPQFIFQYYREEENGRGNFPPRFSGLQFPNYSSELNVNALELDDSALYLCASSLFSGALYGYTFGSGTRLTVV.